What follows are 4 T cell receptor beta chains derived from one specimen sequenced in a study of blood T cell repertoires in COVID-19 (dated by TCRdb to the early 2020s). Libraries were built with the immunoSEQ multiplex PCR assay. The immuneACCESS repertoire file appears here via TCRdb, limited to in-frame rearrangements. These files lack a portion of the clones; in checked studies, under half of the deficit traces to unresolved V genes, and the cause of the others is not known. Recorded for this sample are 55,000 to 75,000 clones; 82% of them occurred a single time. Roughly a sixth of the sample comes from the top ten. Sequenced: peripheral blood. These receptors were collected from a man of 80 years or more with active COVID-19.

The CDR3 bases are TGCGCCAGCAGCCAAGTCTCTCCGGGACAACGGGAGCAGTTCTTC. Its protein is CASSQVSPGQREQFF. The chain couples TRBV4-3 to TRBJ2-1; a possible D gene is TRBD1 (6 bases). V was cut by 1 base and J by 10 bases, with 17 bases left in between. Germline CDR1 is LGHNA and CDR2 is YSLEER. This CDR3 contains 15 residues.

V and J are TRBV7-9 and TRBJ2-7; 7 positions match TRBD2. Per the germline V gene, CDR1 is SEHNR and CDR2 is FQNEAQ (reference sequence). V shed 4 bases and J 5 bases; nucleotides not matched to a gene: 8. The CDR3 is made up of 14 amino acids. CDR3 residues: CASSWETSLDEQYF. CDR3 sequence (DNA): TGTGCCAGCAGCTGGGAGACTAGCCTCGACGAGCAGTACTTC. Full variable domain (rest looked up from reference TRBV7-9 and TRBJ2-7): DTGVSQNPRHKITKRGQNVTFRCDPISEHNRLYWYRQTLGQGPEFLTYFQNEAQLEKSRLLSDRFSAERPKGSFSTLEIQRTEQGDSAMYLCASSWETSLDEQYFGPGTRLTVT.

The V call is TRBV6-5, the J call TRBJ2-7, with a weak D call TRBD2 (5 bases). Per the germline V gene, CDR1 is MNHEY and CDR2 is SVGAGI. V was trimmed by 8 bases and J by 2 bases, leaving 16 bases between them. The CDR3 totals 14 residues. The DNA of the CDR3 is TGTGCCAGCCAGTCAAAGGGAGTACCCTACGAGCAGTACTTC. Translation: CASQSKGVPYEQYF.

The V and J genes are TRBV2 and TRBJ1-2; a weak D match, TRBD1 (6 bases). Germline CDR1 is SNHLY and CDR2 is FYNNEI. This CDR3 has 13 residues. V dropped 4 bases and J dropped 6 bases, with 12 bases sitting between them. CDR3 protein: CASSVWAGDGYTF. The CDR3 coding sequence is TGTGCCAGCAGTGTCTGGGCAGGGGATGGCTACACCTTC.